The 22 T cell receptor beta chains given below trace back to one sample, sequenced in a study of T-cell reconstitution after alpha-beta-depleted transplantation in children. The TCRbeta library was prepared with unique molecular identifiers. TCRdb re-called the PCR reads through MiXCR, storing one row per CDR3 protein. This table has approximately 150,000 distinct CDR3 sequences, around 8.8% appearing once. The starting material was PBMCs, mostly from graft donor cells, obtained 180 days after TCRalphabeta/CD19-depleted stem cell transplant. These receptors all stem from a female patient between 2 and 10 years old who had a stem cell transplant for congenital amegakaryocytic thrombocytopenia, so the T cells may come from the graft donor.

This clonotype has a count of ten or more. The chain has TRBV6-5 and TRBJ2-7; D is uncertain. Between the trimmed V and J ends, which lost 2 bases and 1 base, there was a span of 12 bases. The CDR3 covers 15 residues. The germline V gene encodes CDR1 MNHEY and CDR2 SVGAGI. The CDR3 here is CASSYRVSRSYEQYF. In DNA, the CDR3 is TGTGCCAGCAGTTACAGAGTTTCTAGGTCCTACGAGCAGTACTTC.

This clonotype has at least ten counts. DNA for the CDR3: TGTGCCACCAGTGACCCACAGGGGGCCTACGAGCAGTACTTC. Protein: CATSDPQGAYEQYF. The chain is built from TRBV24-1 and TRBJ2-7; 8 bases map to TRBD1. Germline trimming cut 4 bases from V and 2 bases from J; bases unmatched to any gene: 3. CDR1 and CDR2 (germline): KGHDR, SFDVKD. The CDR3 runs to 14 residues.

About this clonotype: A junction end diverges from the germline sequence, so it may reflect a read error. The chain employs TRBV7-2 and TRBJ2-3; TRBD2 is a possible D gene (6 bases). Per the germline V gene, CDR1 is SGHTA and CDR2 is FQGNSA. There are 15 residues in the CDR3. The CDR3 coding sequence is TGTGTCAGCAGCTTTTGGACTACAACCACAGATACGCAGTATTTT. Its translation: CVSSFWTTTTDTQYF.

There are many counts of this clonotype. The chain couples TRBV20-1 to TRBJ1-2; D possibly corresponds to TRBD1 (5 bases). CDR1 is DFQATT and CDR2 is SNEGSKA in the germline V gene (reference sequence). V was cut by 2 bases and J by 12 bases, with 19 bases left in between. The CDR3 consists of 13 residues. In DNA form, the CDR3 reads TGCAGTGCTAGATCACCGGGACGGCGGATTGACACCTTC. It codes for CSARSPGRRIDTF.

V usage is TRBV4-3 and J usage is TRBJ1-3; 9 bases are shared with TRBD1. The junction had 8 bases not matched to a gene; V was cut back by 4 bases and J by 7 bases. CDR3 length equals 15 residues. The germline V gene has CDR1 LGHNA and CDR2 YSLEER. CDR3 DNA: TGCGCCAGCAGCCGCGGGACAGGGATCGCCAACACCATATATTTT. This encodes CASSRGTGIANTIYF.

The chain is built from TRBV20-1 and TRBJ2-7, with unresolved D. CDR3 length: 12 residues. CDR1 is DFQATT and CDR2 is SNEGSKA in the germline V gene (reference sequence). V shed 4 bases and J shed 4 bases, with 11 bases lying between them. The CDR3: CSATDDGYEQYF. CDR3 DNA sequence: TGCAGTGCTACGGATGACGGTTACGAGCAGTACTTC.

This clonotype was counted many times. This rearrangement joins TRBV20-1 to TRBJ1-5, with a tentative D call TRBD1 (5 bases). The CDR3 consists of 17 residues. CDR1 and CDR2 from the germline V gene are DFQATT and SNEGSKA (reference sequence). V was trimmed by 0 bases and J by 0 bases, leaving 15 bases between them. The CDR3: CSAREWGNDYSNQPQHF. In DNA form, the CDR3 reads TGCAGTGCTAGAGAGTGGGGGAATGATTATAGCAATCAGCCCCAGCATTTT.

This clonotype was observed at least ten times. The chain carries TRBV20-1 and TRBJ2-7; D may be TRBD1 (5 bases). Germline CDR1 reads DFQATT; CDR2 reads SNEGSKA (reference sequence). CDR3 size: 13 residues. V lost 7 bases, J lost 6 bases, and 19 bases lay in between. CDR3 residues: CSVCRLAGLEQYF. The CDR3 coding sequence is TGCAGTGTTTGTCGCTTGGCAGGGCTCGAGCAGTACTTC.

This clonotype was detected ten times or more. The chain uses TRBV20-1 and TRBJ2-4; D possibly corresponds to TRBD1 (6 bases). V was pared by 0 bases and J by 1 base, with 16 bases between. Germline V gene data show CDR1 as DFQATT and CDR2 as SNEGSKA (reference sequence). This CDR3 is built from 17 residues. The CDR3 coding sequence is TGCAGTGCTAGAGATTTTTACAGGGAAGATGCCAAAAACATTCAGTACTTC. Translated: CSARDFYREDAKNIQYF.

This clonotype was seen a handful of times. V gene TRBV4-1 combines with J gene TRBJ1-5; no firm D call. The CDR3 loop spans 15 amino acids. Per the germline V gene, CDR1 is MGHRA and CDR2 is YSYEKL. V was shortened by 1 base and J by 7 bases, with 14 bases between the two germline ends. CDR3 amino acids: CASSQVRRAGQPQHF. The CDR3 DNA is TGCGCCAGCAGCCAAGTGAGAAGGGCAGGCCAGCCCCAGCATTTT.

This clonotype was detected a few times. The J gene is TRBJ1-4, the V gene TRBV6-1, with no clear D. CDR1 is MNHNS, CDR2 SASEGT, per germline. This CDR3 region has 14 residues. The germline V and J ends were trimmed by 4 bases and 0 bases, with 6 bases remaining between them. The CDR3 DNA sequence: TGTGCCAGCAGTGGGAGTCCAACTAATGAAAAACTGTTTTTT. This sequence encodes CASSGSPTNEKLFF.

In this sample, this clonotype turned up many times. The chain has TRBV5-1 and TRBJ2-7; D is possibly TRBD2 (5 bases). The CDR3 has 12 amino acids. Germline loops: CDR1 SGHRS, CDR2 YFSETQ. Trimming cost V 4 bases and J 5 bases, with 10 bases left between them. In nucleotides, the CDR3 is TGCGCCAGCAGCGGACTGATGGACGAGCAGTACTTC. Protein product: CASSGLMDEQYF.

Many counts were recorded for this clonotype. The chain links TRBV15 to TRBJ1-2; D is unresolved. Germline-derived CDR1 and CDR2 are LNHNV and YYDKDF (reference sequence). V lost 0 bases, J lost 10 bases, and 9 bases lay in between. This CDR3 spans 12 amino acids. This CDR3 reads CATSRDRRDYTF. DNA for the CDR3: TGTGCCACCAGCAGAGATCGCCGGGACTACACCTTC.

This clonotype was seen more than once but under ten times. The genes are TRBV5-1 and TRBJ1-1; D is uncertain. The CDR3 is 13 residues long. V dropped 4 bases and J dropped 1 base, with 8 bases sitting between them. Germline CDR1 reads SGHRS; CDR2 reads YFSETQ. CDR3 loop: CASSLHGNTEAFF. The CDR3 DNA sequence: TGCGCCAGCAGCCTTCACGGGAACACTGAAGCTTTCTTT.

This clonotype counts as medium-sized. The V gene is TRBV4-3, the J gene TRBJ2-1; D possibly uses TRBD1 or TRBD2 (5 bases each). The germline gives CDR1 LGHNA, CDR2 YSLEER. Trimming left V 1 base short and J 7 bases short, with 14 bases between. This CDR3 contains 15 residues. The CDR3: CASSQATGRRNEQFF. The CDR3 DNA follows: TGCGCCAGCAGCCAAGCTACGGGGCGGAGGAATGAGCAGTTCTTC.

This clonotype has a count of ten or more. The chain carries TRBV12-3 or TRBV12-4 and TRBJ2-5; maybe TRBD2 (6 bases). The CDR3 totals 13 residues. V was cut by 5 bases and J by 5 bases, with 12 bases left in between. Here the CDR3 DNA reads TGTGCCAGCAGTCCCGGACTATTCGAGACCCAGTACTTC. Its protein is CASSPGLFETQYF.

The table lists this clonotype with many counts. This chain joins TRBV12-3 or TRBV12-4 and TRBJ2-5; D is possibly TRBD1 (7 bases). The CDR3 extends over 13 amino acids. V was pared by 4 bases and J by 3 bases, with 9 bases between. CDR3 sequence reads: CASSSRGEETQYF. The DNA of the CDR3 is TGTGCCAGCAGTTCCAGGGGGGAAGAGACCCAGTACTTC.

This clonotype has a count of ten or more. The chain couples TRBV24-1 to TRBJ2-5; 8 bases align to TRBD1. Germline V gene sequence: CDR1 KGHDR, CDR2 SFDVKD. J gave up 3 bases and V 2 bases, and 4 bases lay outside the gene matches. The length of the CDR3 is 15 residues. For the CDR3, the DNA is TGTGCCACCAGTGATTCGGGACAGGTGGAAGAGACCCAGTACTTC. It specifies CATSDSGQVEETQYF.

This clonotype was seen repeatedly, ten times or more. The chain recombines TRBV7-8 with TRBJ2-5; unclear D gene. Per the germline V gene, CDR1 is SGHVS and CDR2 is FQNEAQ. The CDR3 loop spans 11 amino acids. Trimming stripped 5 bases from V and 2 bases from J, with 3 bases between. The CDR3 nucleotides are TGTGCCAGCAGCGCTCAAGAGACCCAGTACTTC. This translates into CASSAQETQYF.

This clonotype was picked up a small number of times. This chain connects TRBV12-3 or TRBV12-4 to TRBJ1-1; D might be TRBD1 (5 bases). The CDR3 consists of 14 residues. Deletions cut 2 bases from V and 5 bases from J, with 12 bases between. The CDR3 sequence is CASSLPQGRTEAFF. The CDR3 nucleotides read TGTGCCAGCAGTTTACCCCAGGGAAGGACTGAAGCTTTCTTT.

This clonotype was seen repeatedly, ten times or more. The chain employs TRBV12-3 or TRBV12-4 and TRBJ1-1, with a weak D call TRBD1 (5 bases). The length of the CDR3 is 14 residues. V was clipped by 3 bases and J by 6 bases, with 14 bases between them. The CDR3 is CASSFGTYIAEAFF. The CDR3 nucleotides are TGTGCCAGCAGTTTTGGGACGTACATTGCTGAAGCTTTCTTT.

This clonotype occurred many times. This chain joins TRBV27 and TRBJ2-6; D is unresolved. The germline CDR1 and CDR2 sequences are MNHEY and SMNVEV (reference sequence). The CDR3 spans 16 residues. Trimming left V 5 bases short and J 0 bases short, with 11 bases between. The CDR3 DNA follows: TGTGCCAGCAGTCGAAGGAGATTCTCTGGGGCCAACGTCCTGACTTTC. Amino acid sequence: CASSRRRFSGANVLTF.